This T cell receptor (beta chain) derives from a study of early T cells in non-severe SARS-CoV-2 infection. About the research overall: Sequenced bulk RNA came from whole blood that was unsorted, and chains were unpaired.

cDNA molecules, individually, were tagged with unique molecular identifiers. One entry per CDR3 protein results from TCRdb running MiXCR on the 5' RACE reads. The sample records 29,000 or so distinct CDR3 sequences, roughly 5% being singletons. This clonotype was counted many times. What it binds is not known. General study results and limits: VDJdb matches were skewed toward anti-spike CD8 T cell responses.

This CDR3 comprises 14 residues. CDR1 and CDR2 from the germline V gene are GTSNPN and SVGIG (reference sequence). Deletions cut 0 bases from V and 5 bases from J, with 8 bases between. Specimen: whole blood. The sequence derives from an adult who was a healthcare worker with PCR-confirmed SARS-CoV-2 infection or an uninfected control (not recorded which). The V call is TRBV30, the J call TRBJ2-6; D is uncertain. The CDR3 loop is CAWSVLARANVLTF. CDR3 in DNA: TGTGCCTGGAGTGTACTTGCGAGGGCCAACGTCCTGACTTTC.